A selection of T cell receptor beta chains follows, all from one sample in a study of T and B cells in COVID-19 patients. Each CDR3 protein gets one entry after TCRdb re-called the multiplex PCR reads with MiXCR. In the table there are about 5,100 distinct CDR3 sequences, 25% to 30% of which are singletons. Sample: blood. The source of these receptors is a human donor with active COVID-19. The CDR3 runs from the conserved cysteine through the conserved F or W. A D gene is named only where the DNA matches it firmly. Some rows mark clone size as missing; the rest say once, few, many or name a class of expanded clone.

j_call d_call clone_size v_call cdr3_aa cdr3_nt
TRBJ1-4 - medium-sized TRBV18 CASSPGGPNEKLFF TGTGCCAGCTCCCCGGGGGGCCCTAATGAAAAACTGTTTTTT
TRBJ2-1 TRBD2 few TRBV12-3/TRBV12-4 CASSSTPGLAGGPSYNEQFF TGTGCCAGCAGTTCGACCCCGGGACTAGCGGGGGGCCCCTCCTACAATGAGCAGTTCTTC
TRBJ1-2 - few TRBV6-1 CASGEARGERGYTF TGTGCCAGCGGAGAGGCAAGGGGGGAAAGGGGCTACACCTTC
TRBJ1-1 - few TRBV6-5 CASSEREGGTEAFF TGTGCCAGCAGTGAAAGAGAGGGGGGGACTGAAGCTTTCTTT
TRBJ2-3 TRBD2 - TRBV19 CASTTSGASTDTQYF TGTGCCAGTACCACTAGCGGTGCTAGCACAGATACGCAGTATTTT
TRBJ2-5 TRBD1 - TRBV7-9 CASSLRDRVRETQYF TGTGCCAGCAGCTTAAGGGACAGGGTGCGGGAGACCCAGTACTTC
TRBJ2-7 - few TRBV6-2/TRBV6-3 CASTNPRGGSYEQYF TGTGCCAGCACTAACCCCAGGGGGGGCTCCTACGAGCAGTACTTC
TRBJ1-6 - medium-sized TRBV19 CASRAGTNSPLHF TGTGCCAGTAGAGCAGGGACCAATTCACCCCTCCACTTT
TRBJ2-7 TRBD2 - TRBV6-2/TRBV6-3 CASSDPNPTSGVSYEQYF TGTGCCAGCAGTGATCCAAATCCGACTAGCGGGGTCTCCTACGAGCAGTACTTC
TRBJ1-3 - few TRBV12-3/TRBV12-4 CASDEEESGNTIYF TGTGCCAGCGACGAAGAGGAATCTGGAAACACCATATATTTT
TRBJ2-3 TRBD2 medium-sized TRBV7-6 CASSIQRGGTDTQYF TGTGCCAGCAGCATTCAGCGGGGGGGCACAGATACGCAGTATTTT
TRBJ1-2 - - TRBV4-2 CASSQDRREPYGYTF TGTGCCAGCAGCCAAGATAGGAGGGAACCCTATGGCTACACCTTC
TRBJ2-3 - - TRBV12-5 CASGLEGGITDTQYF TGTGCTAGTGGTTTGGAAGGGGGGATCACAGATACGCAGTATTTT
TRBJ1-1 - - TRBV5-5 CASSPPWLGNTEAFF TGTGCCAGCAGCCCGCCGTGGTTGGGGAACACTGAAGCTTTCTTT
TRBJ2-1 - - TRBV27 CASKTVSSYNEQFF TGTGCCAGTAAAACTGTGAGCTCCTACAATGAGCAGTTCTTC
TRBJ2-7 TRBD1 - TRBV4-2 CASSQYNIGTGREQYF TGTGCCAGCAGCCAATACAACATCGGGACAGGGAGAGAGCAGTACTTC
TRBJ2-7 TRBD1 - TRBV4-3 CASSQGQGTYEQYF TGCGCCAGCAGCCAGGGACAGGGGACTTACGAGCAGTACTTC
TRBJ2-7 - - TRBV27 CASSWDRDGSYEQYF TGTGCCAGCAGTTGGGACCGGGACGGCTCCTACGAGCAGTACTTC
TRBJ2-7 - - TRBV20-1 CSARDGSTTSTEQYF TGCAGTGCTAGAGATGGGTCGACTACCAGTACCGAGCAGTACTTC
TRBJ2-1 TRBD2 medium-sized TRBV19 CASRGGAYNEQFF TGTGCCAGTCGCGGGGGGGCCTACAATGAGCAGTTCTTC
TRBJ2-7 TRBD2 - TRBV20-1 CSAGSGRSGFEQYF TGCAGTGCTGGCAGCGGGAGATCGGGCTTCGAGCAGTACTTC
TRBJ1-4 TRBD1 - TRBV5-1 CASSQHRGQGEKLFF TGCGCCAGCAGCCAACACAGGGGGCAGGGTGAAAAACTGTTTTTT
TRBJ1-6 - - TRBV6-5 CASSPQEGSYNSPLHF TGTGCCAGCAGCCCCCAGGAAGGCTCCTATAATTCACCCCTCCACTTT
TRBJ2-3 TRBD1 medium-sized TRBV27 CATTSGQFTDTQYF TGTGCCACAACCTCGGGACAGTTCACAGATACGCAGTATTTT
TRBJ1-5 TRBD1 medium-sized TRBV12-3/TRBV12-4 CASRQQGDIQPQHF TGTGCCAGCAGGCAACAGGGGGATATTCAGCCCCAGCATTTT
TRBJ2-5 TRBD2 few TRBV4-2 CASSQDLMGGRAVETQYF TGTGCCAGCAGCCAAGATCTGATGGGCGGGAGGGCCGTCGAGACCCAGTACTTC
TRBJ2-1 - - TRBV21-1 CASSPTTRTNNEQFF TGTGCCAGCAGCCCTACGACTAGGACAAACAATGAGCAGTTCTTC
TRBJ2-1 TRBD2 medium-sized TRBV27 CASSQASSGGSYNEQFF TGTGCCAGCAGTCAAGCTTCTAGCGGGGGCTCCTACAATGAGCAGTTCTTC
TRBJ2-2 TRBD2 - TRBV5-4 CASRGTSGGANTGELFF TGTGCCAGCAGAGGCACTAGCGGGGGGGCCAACACCGGGGAGCTGTTTTTT
TRBJ2-1 - medium-sized TRBV29-1 CSVESRGDYNEQFF TGCAGCGTTGAATCCCGCGGTGATTACAATGAGCAGTTCTTC
TRBJ2-2 TRBD2 - TRBV27 CASSPRTSANTGELFF TGTGCCAGCAGCCCCCGGACTAGCGCGAACACCGGGGAGCTGTTTTTT
TRBJ2-7 - medium-sized TRBV6-6 CASSYGGTEYEQYF TGTGCCAGCAGTTACGGGGGGACAGAGTACGAGCAGTACTTC
TRBJ2-1 TRBD2 - TRBV6-5 CASSSPSGRGNEQFF TGTGCCAGCAGTTCCCCTAGCGGGAGAGGTAATGAGCAGTTCTTC
TRBJ2-7 TRBD2 - TRBV20-1 CSAITTSGRADEQYF TGCAGTGCCATCACGACTAGCGGGAGGGCCGACGAGCAGTACTTC
TRBJ2-1 - few TRBV14 CASRIGNEQFF TGTGCCAGCAGGATCGGGAATGAGCAGTTCTTC
TRBJ1-2 - - TRBV7-6 CASLAGQARGYTF TGTGCCAGCCTAGCGGGGCAGGCTAGGGGCTACACCTTC
TRBJ2-1 TRBD2 medium-sized TRBV5-5 CASSPGLAGLNEQFF TGTGCCAGCAGTCCTGGACTAGCGGGATTGAATGAGCAGTTCTTC
TRBJ1-4 - few TRBV20-1 CSARAETTEKLFF TGCAGTGCTAGAGCCGAGACGACTGAAAAACTGTTTTTT
TRBJ2-1 - medium-sized TRBV13 CASSLGRSSYNEQFF TGTGCCAGCAGCTTAGGTAGAAGCTCCTACAATGAGCAGTTCTTC
TRBJ2-1 TRBD1 medium-sized TRBV19 CASGKRIRDRGYNEQFF TGTGCCAGTGGCAAAAGAATCCGGGACAGGGGTTACAATGAGCAGTTCTTC
TRBJ1-3 - - TRBV6-2/TRBV6-3 CASGMSRNTIYF TGTGCCAGCGGTATGTCTCGAAACACCATATATTTT
TRBJ2-3 - medium-sized TRBV30 CAWSPRDTQYF TGTGCCTGGAGTCCCCGTGATACGCAGTATTTT
TRBJ2-2 TRBD1 - TRBV6-2/TRBV6-3 CASTNPQGANTGGLFF TGTGCCAGCACCAACCCCCAGGGGGCGAACACCGGGGGGCTGTTTTTT
TRBJ2-5 TRBD2 medium-sized TRBV27 CASSLERGTPQYF TGTGCCAGCAGTTTGGAGCGGGGGACCCCGCAGTACTTC
TRBJ2-7 TRBD1 medium-sized TRBV19 CASSIRAAGQGLYEQYF TGTGCCAGTAGTATTAGGGCGGCCGGACAGGGCCTGTACGAGCAGTACTTC
TRBJ2-5 - - TRBV7-2 CASSLGDSETQYF TGTGCCAGCAGCTTAGGCGACTCGGAGACCCAGTACTTC
TRBJ2-3 TRBD1 medium-sized TRBV6-5 CASSYSGTGTDTQYF TGTGCCAGCAGTTACTCAGGGACAGGGACTGATACGCAGTATTTT
TRBJ1-2 - few TRBV6-5 CASNAGGDGYTF TGTGCCAGCAACGCCGGGGGGGACGGCTACACCTTC
TRBJ1-5 - few TRBV6-5 CASSKTGIGSNQPQHF TGTGCCAGCAGTAAGACAGGAATTGGTAGCAATCAGCCCCAGCATTTT
TRBJ1-3 - - TRBV12-3/TRBV12-4 CASSSPSFSGNTIYF TGTGCCAGCAGTTCGCCGAGTTTCTCTGGAAACACCATATATTTT
TRBJ2-6 - - TRBV11-2 CASSPKGHIIVSGANVLTF TGTGCCAGCAGCCCTAAGGGACATATAATTGTCTCTGGGGCCAACGTCCTGACTTTC
TRBJ2-7 - medium-sized TRBV19 CASSRGTLKTYEQYF TGTGCCAGTTCTAGGGGGACTCTAAAGACCTACGAGCAGTACTTC
TRBJ1-1 TRBD1 medium-sized TRBV19 CASTRDRGTEAFF TGTGCCAGTACACGGGACAGGGGCACTGAAGCTTTCTTT
TRBJ2-2 TRBD2 - TRBV12-3/TRBV12-4 CASSPSGGYTGELFF TGTGCCAGCAGCCCTAGCGGGGGGTACACCGGGGAGCTGTTTTTT